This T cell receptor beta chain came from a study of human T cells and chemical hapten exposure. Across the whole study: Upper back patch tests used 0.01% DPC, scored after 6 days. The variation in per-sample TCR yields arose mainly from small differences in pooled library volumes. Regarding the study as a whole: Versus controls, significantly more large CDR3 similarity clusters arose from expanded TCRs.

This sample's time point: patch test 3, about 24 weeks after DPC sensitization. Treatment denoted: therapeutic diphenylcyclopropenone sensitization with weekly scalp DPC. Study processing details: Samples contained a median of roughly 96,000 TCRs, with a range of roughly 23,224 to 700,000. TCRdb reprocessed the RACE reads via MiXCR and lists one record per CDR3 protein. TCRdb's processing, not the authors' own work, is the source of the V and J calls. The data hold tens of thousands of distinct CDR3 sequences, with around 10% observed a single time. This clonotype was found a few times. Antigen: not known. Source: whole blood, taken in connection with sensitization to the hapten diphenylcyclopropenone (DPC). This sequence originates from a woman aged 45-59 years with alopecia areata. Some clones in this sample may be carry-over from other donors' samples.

CDR3 coding DNA: TGCGCCAGCGGAGCACGGACGGGTTTGAATGAGCAGTTCTTC. As protein: CASGARTGLNEQFF. This sequence joins TRBV10-1 and TRBJ2-1; no clear D gene. The CDR3 loop spans 14 amino acids. Germline V gene lookup returns CDR1 WNHNN and CDR2 SYGVQD (reference sequence). Deletions cut 8 bases from V and 7 bases from J, with 18 bases between.